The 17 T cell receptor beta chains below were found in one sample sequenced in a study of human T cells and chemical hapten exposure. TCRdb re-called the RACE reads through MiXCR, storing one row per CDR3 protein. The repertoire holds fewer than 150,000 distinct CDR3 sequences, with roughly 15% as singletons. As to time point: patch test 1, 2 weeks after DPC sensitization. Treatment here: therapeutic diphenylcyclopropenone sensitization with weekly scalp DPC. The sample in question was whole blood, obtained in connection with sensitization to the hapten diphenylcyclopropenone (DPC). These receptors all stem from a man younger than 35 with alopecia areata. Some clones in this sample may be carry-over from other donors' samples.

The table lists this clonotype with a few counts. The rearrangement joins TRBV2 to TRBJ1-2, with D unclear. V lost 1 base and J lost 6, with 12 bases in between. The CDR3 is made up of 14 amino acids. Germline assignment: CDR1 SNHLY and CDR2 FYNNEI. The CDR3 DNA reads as TGTGCCAGCAGTGAAGAAAGAACAAAAGATGGCTACACCTTC. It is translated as CASSEERTKDGYTF.

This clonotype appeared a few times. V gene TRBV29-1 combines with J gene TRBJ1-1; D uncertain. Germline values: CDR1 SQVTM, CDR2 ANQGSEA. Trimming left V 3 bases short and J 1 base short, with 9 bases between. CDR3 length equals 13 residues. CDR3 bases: TGCAGCGTTGAGCCAGGAGAGAACACTGAAGCTTTCTTT. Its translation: CSVEPGENTEAFF.

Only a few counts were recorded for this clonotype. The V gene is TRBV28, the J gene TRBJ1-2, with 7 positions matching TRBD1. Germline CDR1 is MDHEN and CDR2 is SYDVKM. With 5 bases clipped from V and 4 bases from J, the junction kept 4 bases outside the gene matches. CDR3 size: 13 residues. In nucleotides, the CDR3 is TGTGCCAGCAGTGAGGGACAGCGCTATGGCTACACCTTC. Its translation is CASSEGQRYGYTF.

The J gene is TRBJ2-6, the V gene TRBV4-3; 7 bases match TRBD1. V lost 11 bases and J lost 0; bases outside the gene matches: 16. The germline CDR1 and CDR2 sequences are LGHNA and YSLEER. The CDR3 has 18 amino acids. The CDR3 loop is CASSGRTGANSGANVLTF. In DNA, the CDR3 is TGCGCCTCCTCCGGACGAACAGGGGCGAACTCTGGGGCCAACGTCCTGACTTTC.

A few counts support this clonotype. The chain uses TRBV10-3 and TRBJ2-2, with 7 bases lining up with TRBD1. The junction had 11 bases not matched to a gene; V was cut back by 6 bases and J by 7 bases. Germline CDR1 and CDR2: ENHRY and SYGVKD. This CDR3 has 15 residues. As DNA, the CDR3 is TGTGCCATCAGGAATATAAGACAGGGCGGCGGGGAGCTGTTTTTT. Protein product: CAIRNIRQGGGELFF.

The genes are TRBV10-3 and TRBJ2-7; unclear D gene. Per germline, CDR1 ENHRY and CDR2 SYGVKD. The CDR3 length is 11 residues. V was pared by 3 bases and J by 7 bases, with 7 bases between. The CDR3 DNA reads TGTGCCATCAGTGACAGTGGAGAGCAGTACTTC. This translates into CAISDSGEQYF.

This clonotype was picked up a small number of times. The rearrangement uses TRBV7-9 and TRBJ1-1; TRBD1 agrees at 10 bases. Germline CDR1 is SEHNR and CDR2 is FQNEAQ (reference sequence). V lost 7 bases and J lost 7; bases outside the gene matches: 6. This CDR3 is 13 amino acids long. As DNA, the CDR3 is TGTGCCAGCATCCAGACAGGGGGCGATGAAGCTTTCTTT. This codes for CASIQTGGDEAFF.

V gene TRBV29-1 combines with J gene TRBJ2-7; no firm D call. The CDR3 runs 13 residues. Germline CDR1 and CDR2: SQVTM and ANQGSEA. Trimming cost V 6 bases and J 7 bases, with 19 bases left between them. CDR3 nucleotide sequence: TGCAGCGTGCGACTCATTCAGACTCAAGAGCAGTACTTC. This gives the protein CSVRLIQTQEQYF.

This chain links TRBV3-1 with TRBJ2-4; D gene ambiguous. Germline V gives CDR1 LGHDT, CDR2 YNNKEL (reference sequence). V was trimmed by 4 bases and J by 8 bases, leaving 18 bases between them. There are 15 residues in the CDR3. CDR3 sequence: CASSLRTDFVDIQYF. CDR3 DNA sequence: TGTGCCAGCAGCCTCCGGACGGATTTTGTGGACATTCAGTACTTC.

CDR3 in amino acids: CASSKPALHPNTGELFF. CDR3 sequence (DNA): TGTGCCAGCAGCAAACCTGCATTACATCCGAACACCGGGGAGCTGTTTTTT. The chain links TRBV21-1 to TRBJ2-2. TRBV21-1 is labeled a pseudogene. The CDR3 has 17 residues.

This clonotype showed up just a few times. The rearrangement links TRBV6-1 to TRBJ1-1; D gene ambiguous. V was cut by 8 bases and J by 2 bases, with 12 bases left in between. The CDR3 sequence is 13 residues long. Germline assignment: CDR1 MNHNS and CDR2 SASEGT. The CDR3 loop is CASVRSVNTEAFF. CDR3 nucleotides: TGTGCCAGCGTTAGGAGCGTCAACACTGAAGCTTTCTTT.

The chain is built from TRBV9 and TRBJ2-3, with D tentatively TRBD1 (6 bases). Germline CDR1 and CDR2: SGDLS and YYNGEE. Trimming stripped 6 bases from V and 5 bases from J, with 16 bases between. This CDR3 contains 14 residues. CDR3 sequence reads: CASTRTGLRDTQYF. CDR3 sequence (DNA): TGTGCCAGCACCAGAACAGGGTTGCGAGATACGCAGTATTTT.

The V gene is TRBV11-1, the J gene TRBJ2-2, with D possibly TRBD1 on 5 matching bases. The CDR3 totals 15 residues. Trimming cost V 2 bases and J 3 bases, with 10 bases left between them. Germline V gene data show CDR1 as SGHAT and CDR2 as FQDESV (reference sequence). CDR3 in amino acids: CASSLSLTDTGELFF. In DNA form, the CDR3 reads TGTGCCAGCAGCTTAAGTCTGACAGACACCGGGGAGCTGTTTTTT.

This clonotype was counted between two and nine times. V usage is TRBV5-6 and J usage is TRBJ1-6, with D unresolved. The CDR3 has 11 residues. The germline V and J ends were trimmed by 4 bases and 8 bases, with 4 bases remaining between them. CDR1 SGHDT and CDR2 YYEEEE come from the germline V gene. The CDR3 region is CASSGDSPLHF. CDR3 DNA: TGTGCCAGCAGCGGGGATTCACCCCTCCACTTT.

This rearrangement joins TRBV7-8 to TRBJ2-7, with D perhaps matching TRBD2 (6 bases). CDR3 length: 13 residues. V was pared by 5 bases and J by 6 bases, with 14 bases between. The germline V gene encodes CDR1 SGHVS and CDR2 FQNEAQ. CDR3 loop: CASSLRLDFEQYF. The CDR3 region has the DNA TGTGCCAGCAGCCTGAGACTAGATTTCGAGCAGTACTTC.

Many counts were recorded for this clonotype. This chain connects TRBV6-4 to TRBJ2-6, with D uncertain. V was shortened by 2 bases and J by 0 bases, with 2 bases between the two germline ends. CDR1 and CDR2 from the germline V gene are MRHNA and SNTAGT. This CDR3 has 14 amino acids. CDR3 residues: CASSDVSGANVLTF. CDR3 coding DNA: TGTGCCAGCAGTGACGTCTCTGGGGCCAACGTCCTGACTTTC.

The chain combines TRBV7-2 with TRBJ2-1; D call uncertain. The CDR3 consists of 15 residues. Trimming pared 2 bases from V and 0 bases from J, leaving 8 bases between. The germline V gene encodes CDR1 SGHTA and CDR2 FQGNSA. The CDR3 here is CASSLRRSSYNEQFF. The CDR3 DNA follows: TGTGCCAGCAGCTTAAGACGGAGCTCCTACAATGAGCAGTTCTTC.